Below, 7 T cell receptor beta chains from the same sample are listed, as sequenced in a study of regulatory T cells in long-lasting Graves disease. Sample time point: persistent/refractory GD, antithyroid drugs over 5 years with positive TRAb. Isolated PBMC RNA provided the starting material for the TCR library. CDR3-region Arm-PCR and iRepertoire HTBI primers produced the TCR beta libraries. TCRdb recomputed calls from the multiplex PCR reads with MiXCR, one row per CDR3 protein. The data hold 600,000 to 800,000 distinct CDR3 sequences, with about 32% observed a single time. The starting material was peripheral blood mononuclear cells (PBMCs), obtained when the disease was refractory, from a patient treated with antithyroid drugs. Every receptor here comes from a female donor with Graves disease.

This clonotype has only a few counts. The chain carries TRBV7-9 and TRBJ1-1; D not resolved. Germline CDR1 and CDR2: SEHNR and FQNEAQ (reference sequence). The CDR3 consists of 15 residues. Trimming cost V 4 bases and J 0 bases, with 12 bases left between them. The CDR3 coding sequence is TGTGCCAGCAGCTCCCTTGGGCAAGTGAACACTGAAGCTTTCTTT. Its protein product is CASSSLGQVNTEAFF.

Points on this clonotype: Because the CDR3 is missing its conserved closing phenylalanine or tryptophan, this is likely a read error. This chain joins TRBV19 and TRBJ1-1; TRBD1 matches 7 bases. Trimming at V came to 3 bases and at J to 3 bases, leaving 4 bases not matched to a gene. Germline lookup yields CDR1 LNHDA and CDR2 SQIVND (reference sequence). There are 14 residues in the CDR3. The chain's CDR3 is CASSIRGLDTEAFL. For the CDR3, the DNA is TGTGCCAGTAGTATCAGGGGGTTGGACACTGAAGCTTTCCTT.

Note on this clonotype: A much larger clone differs from this one at a single base, so this may be a read error. This chain uses TRBV6-5 with TRBJ1-1; D is perhaps TRBD1 (5 bases). CDR3 length: 16 residues. With 0 bases removed from V and 6 bases from J, the gap between germline ends came to 17 bases. CDR1 MNHEY and CDR2 SVGAGI come from the germline V gene. This chain's CDR3 is CASSYSKGRQLAEAFF. The CDR3 DNA reads TGTGCCAGCAGTTACTCAAAGGGTCGACAGCTCGCTGAAGCTTTCTTT.

This clonotype occurred a few times. The chain links TRBV5-4 to TRBJ2-5, with TRBD1 as a possible D gene (5 bases). CDR1 and CDR2 (germline): SGHNT, YYREEE (reference sequence). This CDR3 has 15 amino acids. Trimming shortened V by 0 bases and J by 0 bases, and 9 bases separated the two germline ends. The CDR3 DNA is TGTGCCAGCAGCTTGGACTCCAGGGACCAAGAGACCCAGTACTTC. Protein sequence: CASSLDSRDQETQYF.

The CDR3 sequence is CSVAPGTGIDGYTF. CDR3 bases: TGCAGCGTTGCTCCCGGGACAGGGATCGATGGCTACACCTTC. The genes are TRBV29-1 and TRBJ1-2, with 9 bases fitting TRBD1. V lost 4 bases, J lost 6 bases, and 9 bases stayed unmatched. The CDR3 covers 14 residues. Germline V lookup: CDR1 SQVTM, CDR2 ANQGSEA.

This clonotype was recorded many times. V and J are TRBV7-9 and TRBJ1-4; 7 bases agree with TRBD1. CDR1 is SEHNR and CDR2 is FQNEAQ in the germline V gene (reference sequence). The V and J ends lost 2 bases and 7 bases, in that order; junction bases with no gene match: 4. The CDR3 loop spans 14 amino acids. The CDR3 loop reads CASSLQGESEKLFF. CDR3 in DNA: TGTGCCAGCAGCTTACAGGGGGAAAGTGAAAAACTGTTTTTT. Variable domain in full (rest from reference TRBV7-9 and TRBJ1-4): DTGVSQNPRHKITKRGQNVTFRCDPISEHNRLYWYRQTLGQGPEFLTYFQNEAQLEKSRLLSDRFSAERPKGSFSTLEIQRTEQGDSAMYLCASSLQGESEKLFFGSGTQLSVL.

J is TRBJ1-2 and V is TRBV2; 7 bases are shared with TRBD1. CDR1 and CDR2 (germline): SNHLY, FYNNEI. V gave up 3 bases and J gave up 4 bases; unmatched junction bases: 5. This CDR3 has 14 residues. CDR3 in DNA: TGTGCCAGCAGTGACACAGGGGCGTTCTATGGCTACACCTTC. It is translated as CASSDTGAFYGYTF.